This T cell receptor beta chain originates from a study of OX40 agonist ivuxolimab in advanced cancers. The CDR3 is 16 amino acids. CDR1 SGHNT and CDR2 YYREEE come from the germline V gene (reference sequence). J was trimmed by 6 bases and V by 0 bases; bases with no gene match: 8. The data were produced by immunoSEQ multiplex PCR, yet TCRdb's version contains in-frame clones alone and is incomplete. The profile covers around 62,000 clones, with more than 75% appearing a single time and 0.35% to 0.45% taken by the ten largest. The chain joins TRBV5-4 to TRBJ2-4; 8 bases fit TRBD1. Specimen: CD4+ or CD8+ T cells sorted from blood, collected in a trial of the OX40 agonist ivuxolimab. This sequence was found in an adult with an advanced solid tumor such as melanoma, head and neck, liver or kidney cancer. The CDR3 DNA reads TGTGCCAGCAGCTTGGCCTCAGGGGGCTTGTCAAACATTCAGTACTTC. It yields the protein CASSLASGGLSNIQYF.